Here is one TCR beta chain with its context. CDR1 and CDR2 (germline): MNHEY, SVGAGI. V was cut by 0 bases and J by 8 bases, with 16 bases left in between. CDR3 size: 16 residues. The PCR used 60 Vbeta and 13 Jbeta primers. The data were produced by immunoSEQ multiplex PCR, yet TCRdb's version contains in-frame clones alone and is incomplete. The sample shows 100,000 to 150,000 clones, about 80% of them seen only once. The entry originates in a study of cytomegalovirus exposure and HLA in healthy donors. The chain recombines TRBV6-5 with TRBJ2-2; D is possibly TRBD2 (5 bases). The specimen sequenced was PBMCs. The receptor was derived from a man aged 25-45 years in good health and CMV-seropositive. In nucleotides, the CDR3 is TGTGCCAGCAGTTACTCGTCTTTGGGAGCAACAGGGGAGCTGTTTTTT. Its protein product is CASSYSSLGATGELFF.